One sample yielded the 24 T cell receptor beta chains listed below, sequenced in a study of shared clonotypes between healthy human individuals (dated by TCRdb to the early 2020s). Receptors were amplified or captured by the immunoSEQ multiplex PCR assay. Held by TCRdb, this immuneACCESS table contains in-frame sequences only and omits some clones. Under half of the omission traces to an unresolved V gene where checked; the cause of the rest is unknown. The sample includes 950,000 to 1,300,000 clones, with around 74% observed a single time. The ten largest clones add up to approximately 1.5% of the sample. Input material: memory CD4+ T cells sorted from blood. Taken with the paper, the label for cell subset or site translates to: CD45RA-negative fraction. All receptors derive from a man aged 18 to 30 in good health.

V is TRBV7-2 and J is TRBJ2-3, with 10 positions matching TRBD2. Per germline, CDR1 SGHTA and CDR2 FQGNSA. CDR3 length: 16 amino acids. V lost 3 bases, J lost 5 bases, and 8 bases stayed unmatched. CDR3 in DNA: TGTGCCAGCAGCTTGGCTACTAGCGGGACGGGAGATACGCAGTATTTT. Its protein is CASSLATSGTGDTQYF.

This clone was observed a handful of times. This chain links TRBV11-2 with TRBJ2-2; a possible D gene is TRBD2 (6 bases). Germline lookup yields CDR1 SGHAT and CDR2 FQNNGV. This CDR3 has 17 amino acids. The V gene lost 2 bases and the J gene lost 0 bases, with 13 bases spanning the gap. CDR3 sequence reads: CASSLSLSGANTGELFF. CDR3 bases: TGTGCCAGCAGCTTATCCCTTAGCGGAGCGAACACCGGGGAGCTGTTTTTT.

J is TRBJ2-3 and V is TRBV7-2; tentatively, D is TRBD1 (6 bases). CDR3 length equals 14 residues. V lost 5 bases, J lost 3 bases, and 12 bases lay in between. Per the germline V gene, CDR1 is SGHTA and CDR2 is FQGNSA. CDR3 DNA sequence: TGTGCCAGCAGCGCTGGACAGCATACAGATACGCAGTATTTT. This translates into CASSAGQHTDTQYF.

This clone was observed at least ten times. The chain is built from TRBV7-2 and TRBJ2-2; 12 bases line up with TRBD2. After removal of 5 bases from V and 4 bases from J, the junction contained 14 bases not matched to a gene. Germline V lookup: CDR1 SGHTA, CDR2 FQGNSA. There are 19 residues in the CDR3. CDR3 sequence (DNA): TGTGCCAGCAGCACGCCGGCGCTAGCGGGGGGGCGGGTCACCGGGGAGCTGTTTTTT. Its translation: CASSTPALAGGRVTGELFF. The full variable domain, its missing parts supplied by reference TRBV7-2 and TRBJ2-2, is GAGVSQSPSNKVTEKGKDVELRCDPISGHTALYWYRQSLGQGLEFLIYFQGNSAPDKSGLPSDRFSAERTGGSVSTLTIQRTQQEDSAVYLCASSTPALAGGRVTGELFFGEGSRLTVL.

The chain recombines TRBV6-1 with TRBJ2-1; the D gene is possibly TRBD1 (5 bases). The CDR3 has 15 amino acids. Deletions cut 3 bases from V and 8 bases from J, with 17 bases between. From germline, CDR1 is MNHNS and CDR2 SASEGT. The CDR3 loop reads CASSDRPRQYDEQFF. The CDR3 nucleotides read TGTGCCAGCAGTGACCGACCTCGACAGTATGATGAGCAGTTCTTC.

This clone was seen a single time. The rearrangement links TRBV6-1 to TRBJ1-2; no clear D. CDR1 is MNHNS and CDR2 is SASEGT in the germline V gene. Trimming took 6 bases from V and 1 from J, leaving 12 bases between them. CDR3 length equals 14 residues. This chain's CDR3 is CASREEEGNYGYTF. CDR3 in DNA: TGTGCCAGCAGGGAGGAGGAGGGTAACTATGGCTACACCTTC.

This clone was seen a few times. The chain carries TRBV18 and TRBJ2-2, with 14 bases matching TRBD2. Germline values: CDR1 KGHSH, CDR2 LQKENI. V lost 0 bases, J lost 6 bases, and 0 bases stayed unmatched. The CDR3 length is 16 residues. As DNA, the CDR3 is TGTGCCAGCTCACCACCGACTAGCGGGAGGGCCGGGGAGCTGTTTTTT. Protein sequence: CASSPPTSGRAGELFF.

This chain uses TRBV19 with TRBJ1-6; TRBD1 agrees at 7 bases. CDR3 size: 14 residues. V shed 8 bases and J 3 bases; nucleotides not matched to a gene: 4. Germline assignment: CDR1 LNHDA and CDR2 SQIVND (reference sequence). Here the CDR3 reads CASGTANYNSPLHF. The CDR3 nucleotides are TGTGCCAGTGGGACAGCCAACTATAATTCACCCCTCCACTTT.

This clone was observed a few times. This rearrangement joins TRBV27 to TRBJ2-7; D not resolved. V shed 9 bases and J shed 0 bases, with 15 bases lying between them. Germline CDR1 reads MNHEY; CDR2 reads SMNVEV (reference sequence). The CDR3 covers 14 residues. The CDR3 spells CASRLQVGSYEQYF. The CDR3 coding sequence is TGTGCCAGTAGACTCCAGGTCGGCTCCTACGAGCAGTACTTC.

In this sample, this clone turned up a few times. The chain has TRBV7-2 and TRBJ2-7, with 8 positions matching TRBD2. V shed 5 bases, J shed 3 bases, and the junction held 9 bases outside the gene matches. The germline gives CDR1 SGHTA, CDR2 FQGNSA. This CDR3 has 15 residues. As DNA, the CDR3 is TGTGCCAGCAGCGCAGATAGCGGGAAGCTCTACGAGCAGTACTTC. Translated, it gives CASSADSGKLYEQYF.

The J gene is TRBJ1-6, the V gene TRBV2; the D gene is possibly TRBD1 (5 bases). Germline lookup yields CDR1 SNHLY and CDR2 FYNNEI. With 5 bases removed from V and 4 bases from J, the gap between germline ends came to 15 bases. The CDR3 has 16 amino acids. The CDR3 DNA follows: TGTGCCAGCAGTCGGGACGGAGGAGTTTATAATTCACCCCTCCACTTT. It yields the protein CASSRDGGVYNSPLHF.

This chain joins TRBV28 and TRBJ2-3; D may be TRBD2 (5 bases). V lost 2 bases and J 1 base, leaving 10 bases between the germline ends. CDR1 and CDR2 (germline): MDHEN, SYDVKM. CDR3 size: 15 residues. The CDR3 loop reads CASSLGGGGTDTQYF. DNA of the CDR3: TGTGCCAGCAGTTTAGGAGGTGGGGGCACAGATACGCAGTATTTT. Filled out from reference TRBV28 and TRBJ2-3, the complete variable domain reads DVKVTQSSRYLVKRTGEKVFLECVQDMDHENMFWYRQDPGLGLRLIYFSYDVKMKEKGDIPEGYSVSREKKERFSLILESASTNQTSMYLCASSLGGGGTDTQYFGPGTRLTVL.

This clone occurred a few times. This chain links TRBV5-6 with TRBJ1-5; 7 bases agree with TRBD1. V lost 6 bases to trimming and J lost 2 bases; unmatched junction nucleotides: 8. In germline, CDR1 is SGHDT, CDR2 YYEEEE. The length of the CDR3 is 15 residues. The DNA of the CDR3 is TGTGCCAGCACCCGACAGGGTGGGGGCAATCAGCCCCAGCATTTT. This encodes CASTRQGGGNQPQHF.

The chain couples TRBV5-1 to TRBJ1-4, with a tentative D call TRBD1 (5 bases). The germline V and J ends were trimmed by 1 base and 5 bases, with 15 bases remaining between them. The CDR3 consists of 16 residues. Germline CDR1 is SGHRS and CDR2 is YFSETQ. DNA for the CDR3: TGCGCCAGCAGCTTGAGCTGGGCACAGGAAAATGAAAAACTGTTTTTT. Its protein is CASSLSWAQENEKLFF.

The chain couples TRBV19 to TRBJ1-2; possibly TRBD1 for D (6 bases). The CDR3 sequence is 13 residues long. V was cut by 6 bases and J by 8 bases, with 16 bases left in between. The germline V gene has CDR1 LNHDA and CDR2 SQIVND (reference sequence). CDR3 protein: CASSLTGRGGYTF. CDR3 in DNA: TGTGCCAGTAGCCTAACAGGGAGGGGCGGCTACACCTTC.

The rearrangement uses TRBV2 and TRBJ2-6; D unclear. There are 14 residues in the CDR3. Trimming stripped 7 bases from V and 4 bases from J, with 11 bases between. Germline CDR1 reads SNHLY; CDR2 reads FYNNEI. The CDR3 nucleotides read TGTGCCAGCAAACGCGAAATGGGGGCCAACGTCCTGACTTTC. Residues: CASKREMGANVLTF. The whole variable domain, remainder taken from reference TRBV2 and TRBJ2-6, is EPEVTQTPSHQVTQMGQEVILRCVPISNHLYFYWYRQILGQKVEFLVSFYNNEISEKSEIFDDQFSVERPDGSNFTLKIRSTKLEDSAMYFCASKREMGANVLTFGAGSRLTVL.

V gene TRBV7-2 combines with J gene TRBJ2-1, with a possible D match to TRBD1 (5 bases). CDR3 size: 15 residues. With 2 bases removed from V and 4 bases from J, the gap between germline ends came to 12 bases. The germline gives CDR1 SGHTA, CDR2 FQGNSA. In nucleotides, the CDR3 is TGTGCCAGCAGCTTATTGGGGCGGCATTACAATGAGCAGTTCTTC. Its translation: CASSLLGRHYNEQFF.

Note on this clone: This sample includes further DNA sequences coding for the same CDR3. V is TRBV19 and J is TRBJ2-2, with 7 bases that match TRBD1. The junction had 6 bases not matched to a gene; V was cut back by 5 bases and J by 0 bases. Per the germline V gene, CDR1 is LNHDA and CDR2 is SQIVND (reference sequence). The CDR3 is made up of 16 amino acids. CDR3 coding DNA: TGTGCCAGTAGTCAACCCGGGACAGCGAACACCGGGGAGCTGTTTTTT. The encoded protein is CASSQPGTANTGELFF. Based on the CDR3 plus reference TRBV19 and TRBJ2-2, the full variable domain is DGGITQSPKYLFRKEGQNVTLSCEQNLNHDAMYWYRQDPGQGLRLIYYSQIVNDFQKGDIAEGYSVSREKKESFPLTVTSAQKNPTAFYLCASSQPGTANTGELFFGEGSRLTVL.

V is TRBV30 and J is TRBJ1-6; the D is unclear. The CDR3 consists of 15 residues. Germline CDR1 reads GTSNPN; CDR2 reads SVGIG (reference sequence). V lost 0 bases and J lost 2, with 8 bases in between. The CDR3 is CAWSVKGTYNSPLHF. The DNA of the CDR3 is TGTGCCTGGAGTGTAAAGGGAACCTATAATTCACCCCTCCACTTT.

The chain links TRBV7-2 to TRBJ2-1, with D possibly TRBD2 on 5 matching bases. Germline assignment: CDR1 SGHTA and CDR2 FQGNSA. Trimming took 7 bases from V and 9 from J, leaving 10 bases between them. This CDR3 spans 11 amino acids. This chain's CDR3 is CASTIATEQFF. CDR3 nucleotides: TGTGCCAGCACCATAGCGACTGAGCAGTTCTTC.

The chain joins TRBV5-6 to TRBJ2-7; perhaps TRBD1 as D (7 bases). Trimming left V 1 base short and J 6 bases short, with 14 bases between. Germline V lookup: CDR1 SGHDT, CDR2 YYEEEE. The CDR3 loop spans 14 amino acids. The chain's CDR3 is CASSLQGGSGEQYF. CDR3 DNA: TGTGCCAGCAGCTTGCAGGGGGGCAGTGGCGAGCAGTACTTC.

The gene calls are TRBV10-3 and TRBJ1-1; TRBD1 is a possible D gene (5 bases). Germline V gene sequence: CDR1 ENHRY, CDR2 SYGVKD. This CDR3 region has 13 residues. The germline V and J ends were trimmed by 7 bases and 7 bases, with 16 bases remaining between them. The CDR3 DNA reads as TGTGCCATCACGACCCTCCCTGGGGGTGAAGCTTTCTTT. It translates to CAITTLPGGEAFF.

The chain employs TRBV4-1 and TRBJ2-1; no definite D call. The CDR3 length is 15 residues. Germline V gene lookup returns CDR1 MGHRA and CDR2 YSYEKL. The V end lost 6 bases, the J end lost 6 bases, and 18 bases lay between the germline ends. The CDR3 sequence is CASRVSWGTGNEQFF. CDR3 bases: TGCGCCAGCAGAGTCAGCTGGGGAACGGGCAATGAGCAGTTCTTC.

The V gene is TRBV18, the J gene TRBJ1-5; D gene unclear. The CDR3 loop spans 16 amino acids. V shed 3 bases and J shed 6 bases, with 18 bases lying between them. From germline, CDR1 is KGHSH and CDR2 LQKENI. The CDR3 here is CASSPPGPGSAQPQHF. CDR3 nucleotide sequence: TGTGCCAGCTCACCCCCGGGCCCCGGTTCGGCTCAGCCCCAGCATTTT.